The 23 T cell receptor beta chains presented below share a single source sample, sequenced in a study of cytomegalovirus exposure and HLA in healthy donors. The PCR made use of 60 Vbeta and 13 Jbeta primers. Profiled with immunoSEQ multiplex PCR; TCRdb holds only in-frame clones, not every one. This listing includes 150,000 or so clones. What was sequenced was PBMCs. These receptors were collected from a young man in good health and CMV-seronegative.

The V gene is TRBV5-1, the J gene TRBJ1-2; 10 nucleotides line up with TRBD1. This CDR3 spans 14 amino acids. Trimming at V came to 0 bases and at J to 6 bases, leaving 2 bases not matched to a gene. Germline lookup yields CDR1 SGHRS and CDR2 YFSETQ. The CDR3 nucleotides read TGCGCCAGCAGCTTGGTGGGGACAGGGGATGGCTACACCTTC. The encoded protein is CASSLVGTGDGYTF.

This chain uses TRBV6-1 with TRBJ1-1; weak D call: TRBD1 (5 bases). Germline V lookup: CDR1 MNHNS, CDR2 SASEGT. The V gene lost 7 bases and the J gene lost 1 base, with 10 bases spanning the gap. The CDR3 has 13 amino acids. In nucleotides, the CDR3 is TGTGCCAGCACCTACCAGGGGAACACTGAAGCTTTCTTT. This encodes CASTYQGNTEAFF.

The CDR3 reads CSVAYRGYGYTF. CDR3 in DNA: TGCAGCGTTGCCTACAGGGGCTATGGCTACACCTTC. The V call is TRBV29-1, the J call TRBJ1-2; the match to TRBD1 covers 7 bases. This CDR3 region has 12 residues. CDR1 is SQVTM, CDR2 ANQGSEA, per germline. V gave up 4 bases and J gave up 4 bases; unmatched junction bases: 3.

The chain combines TRBV7-2 with TRBJ2-5; 8 positions agree with TRBD2. J lost 1 base, V lost 4 bases, and 8 bases had no gene match. The CDR3 runs 16 residues. From germline, CDR1 is SGHTA and CDR2 FQGNSA. CDR3 DNA sequence: TGTGCCAGCAGCTCCCGACTAGCGAAAGCCCAAGAGACCCAGTACTTC. Protein: CASSSRLAKAQETQYF.

V and J are TRBV27 and TRBJ2-7, with D possibly matching TRBD1 (5 bases). V dropped 2 bases and J dropped 7 bases, with 15 bases sitting between them. Germline V gene lookup returns CDR1 MNHEY and CDR2 SMNVEV (reference sequence). The CDR3 totals 14 residues. CDR3 amino acids: CASSLVPGRLEQYF. CDR3 bases: TGTGCCAGCAGTTTAGTTCCAGGGCGTCTTGAGCAGTACTTC.

The rearrangement joins TRBV5-3 to TRBJ2-7; 8 bases match TRBD1. TRBV5-3 belongs to the ORF category, with a function that is uncertain. The J segment lost 4 bases and the V segment lost 7 bases, leaving 13 bases of the junction unmatched. The CDR3 is made up of 15 amino acids. Written as DNA, the CDR3 is TGTGCCAGATTGGGGATAGGAACAGGGGGTTACGAGCAGTACTTC. This encodes CARLGIGTGGYEQYF.

Note on this clone: The identical CDR3 is also encoded by other nucleotide sequences in the sample. V usage is TRBV29-1 and J usage is TRBJ2-5, with D perhaps TRBD2 (5 bases). The DNA end is more similar to TRBJ2-7, so the J call may be wrong. Germline V gives CDR1 SQVTM, CDR2 ANQGSEA. The CDR3 has 14 residues. CDR3 sequence (DNA): TGCAGCGTGGAGGTGAGAGGGAGCTCCTACGAGCAGTACTTC. It encodes CSVEVRGSSYEQYF.

The chain carries TRBV6-5 and TRBJ2-7; D gene unclear. V was clipped by 2 bases and J by 2 bases, with 4 bases between them. Germline V lookup: CDR1 MNHEY, CDR2 SVGAGI. The CDR3 is 12 amino acids. The DNA of the CDR3 is TGTGCCAGCAGTTACGGGCCCTACGAGCAGTACTTC. The encoded protein is CASSYGPYEQYF.

The V and J genes are TRBV28 and TRBJ1-1; TRBD1 might be the D (5 bases). Trimming removed 6 bases from V and 0 bases from J, with 8 bases in between. The CDR3 sequence is 13 residues long. Germline CDR1 MDHEN, CDR2 SYDVKM. The CDR3 nucleotides read TGTGCCAGCAGCGGGGGGATGAACACTGAAGCTTTCTTT. It is translated as CASSGGMNTEAFF.

This chain connects TRBV27 to TRBJ1-2; TRBD1 agrees at 8 bases. The germline gives CDR1 MNHEY, CDR2 SMNVEV (reference sequence). The CDR3 consists of 16 residues. With V trimmed by 8 bases and J by 2 bases, 13 bases remained unmatched. The CDR3 region has the DNA TGTGCCAGCTGGGATGGACAGGGTGACTGGAACTATGGCTACACCTTC. It codes for CASWDGQGDWNYGYTF.

This rearrangement joins TRBV6-1 to TRBJ1-1; 8 bases fit TRBD1. V shed 2 bases, J shed 1 base, and the junction held 3 bases outside the gene matches. Germline lookup yields CDR1 MNHNS and CDR2 SASEGT. The CDR3 sequence is 15 residues long. For the CDR3, the DNA is TGTGCCAGCAGTGAACATGGGACAGGGAACACTGAAGCTTTCTTT. It yields the protein CASSEHGTGNTEAFF.

This chain uses TRBV5-1 with TRBJ2-7, with TRBD1 identical over 7 bases. Unmatched junction bases numbered 8, after V lost 5 bases and J lost 3 bases. The CDR3 consists of 14 residues. Germline-derived CDR1 and CDR2 are SGHRS and YFSETQ. The CDR3, as DNA: TGCGCCAGCAGTCCTACAGGGGAAAACTACGAGCAGTACTTC. Translated, it gives CASSPTGENYEQYF.

V gene TRBV7-8 combines with J gene TRBJ2-5; 9 nucleotides agree with TRBD1. The CDR3 is made up of 16 amino acids. Trimming at V came to 5 bases and at J to 5 bases, leaving 12 bases not matched to a gene. CDR1 and CDR2 from the germline V gene are SGHVS and FQNEAQ. In nucleotides, the CDR3 is TGTGCCAGCAGCATCAGGACAGGGGTGGCTACGGAGACCCAGTACTTC. Its translation: CASSIRTGVATETQYF.

Notes on this clone: One end of the junction does not line up with germline, which may come from a read error. In the same sample, other DNA sequences code for this CDR3. The chain joins TRBV7-2 to TRBJ1-1, with TRBD1 identical over 8 bases. The germline gives CDR1 SGHTA, CDR2 FQGNSA. The CDR3 consists of 16 residues. The CDR3 loop reads CASSLAPGGAATEAFF. The CDR3 DNA sequence: TGTGCCAGCAGCTTAGCCCCAGGGGGCGCGGCAACTGAGGCTTTCTTT.

The V and J genes are TRBV5-6 and TRBJ2-7, with a weak D call TRBD2 (5 bases). Germline assignment: CDR1 SGHDT and CDR2 YYEEEE. The CDR3 consists of 13 residues. V was shortened by 7 bases and J by 6 bases, with 17 bases between the two germline ends. CDR3 sequence: CASRGLWDTEQYF. The DNA for the CDR3 is TGTGCCAGCCGGGGATTGTGGGATACCGAGCAGTACTTC.

The chain couples TRBV2 to TRBJ1-5; D gene uncertain. This CDR3 is built from 15 residues. Per the germline V gene, CDR1 is SNHLY and CDR2 is FYNNEI. The ends were cut back, 3 bases at V and 6 bases at J, with 15 bases in the middle. CDR3 amino acids: CASSESGLSVQPQHF. The CDR3 DNA reads TGTGCCAGCAGTGAGAGTGGACTGTCGGTTCAGCCCCAGCATTTT.

This chain links TRBV7-9 with TRBJ2-2, with D possibly matching TRBD1 (5 bases). This CDR3 comprises 14 residues. CDR1 and CDR2 (germline): SEHNR, FQNEAQ (reference sequence). V shed 5 bases and J shed 6 bases, with 13 bases lying between them. In DNA, the CDR3 is TGTGCCAGCAGCCACCCTCTCAGGGCCGGGGAGCTGTTTTTT. It is translated as CASSHPLRAGELFF.

This rearrangement joins TRBV7-2 to TRBJ1-2; D perhaps matches TRBD1 (5 bases). Germline values: CDR1 SGHTA, CDR2 FQGNSA. The CDR3 loop spans 15 amino acids. V was cut by 1 base and J by 4 bases, with 13 bases left in between. The CDR3 protein is CASSLEVSRVYGYTF. CDR3 bases: TGTGCCAGCAGCTTAGAGGTCTCCAGGGTCTATGGCTACACCTTC.

The chain carries TRBV5-1 and TRBJ2-2, with 7 bases lining up with TRBD2. V shed 4 bases and J 2 bases; nucleotides not matched to a gene: 5. The CDR3 loop spans 15 amino acids. Germline-derived CDR1 and CDR2 are SGHRS and YFSETQ. The CDR3 loop reads CASSGGLPNTGELFF. The CDR3 nucleotides read TGCGCCAGCAGCGGGGGACTACCTAACACCGGGGAGCTGTTTTTT.

The CDR3 nucleotides read TGTGCCAGCCAATGGACAGGGGGAGGGACTGAAGCTTTCTTT. Encoded protein: CASQWTGGGTEAFF. The V call is TRBV25-1, the J call TRBJ1-1; 10 positions agree with TRBD1. V was pared by 8 bases and J by 5 bases, with 8 bases of the junction left unmatched. The CDR3 extends over 14 amino acids. CDR1 and CDR2 (germline): MGHDK, SYGVNS.

The chain employs TRBV27 and TRBJ2-5; the D gene is possibly TRBD2 (6 bases). Germline V gives CDR1 MNHEY, CDR2 SMNVEV (reference sequence). Trimming stripped 4 bases from V and 2 bases from J, with 11 bases between. This CDR3 contains 14 residues. CDR3 sequence: CASSSRGIQETQYF. In DNA form, the CDR3 reads TGTGCCAGCAGTTCCCGGGGGATTCAAGAGACCCAGTACTTC.

This sequence joins TRBV6-5 and TRBJ2-7; TRBD1 might be the D (5 bases). V was pared by 8 bases and J by 5 bases, with 13 bases between. Germline-derived CDR1 and CDR2 are MNHEY and SVGAGI. This CDR3 has 12 amino acids. Here the CDR3 DNA reads TGTGCCAGCTTTGACAGTCTCCACGAGCAGTACTTC. Translation gives CASFDSLHEQYF.

The V and J genes are TRBV5-6 and TRBJ2-3; possible D gene TRBD2, 6 bases. The germline V and J ends were trimmed by 4 bases and 4 bases, with 13 bases remaining between them. The CDR3 loop spans 14 amino acids. The germline V gene has CDR1 SGHDT and CDR2 YYEEEE. The DNA of the CDR3 is TGTGCCAGCAGCCTCGGTTGGGGGGCAGATACGCAGTATTTT. This codes for CASSLGWGADTQYF.